These 13 T cell receptor beta chains originate from one sample sequenced in a study of blood T cell repertoires in COVID-19. The table came from immunoSEQ multiplex PCR; TCRdb's copy has only in-frame clones and leaves some out. The profile shows a few hundred thousand clones, 86% of them singletons. The sequenced sample consisted of peripheral blood. The receptor source for this set is a man older than 75 with acute or convalescent COVID-19.

This clone was observed a few times. The CDR3 DNA reads TGTGCCAGCAGCTTAGCTGGGGAGAATTCACCCCTCCACTTT. Its protein is CASSLAGENSPLHF. The V gene is TRBV7-8, the J gene TRBJ1-6; D gene ambiguous. V was cut by 0 bases and J by 7 bases, with 7 bases left in between. CDR1 is SGHVS, CDR2 FQNEAQ, per germline. The CDR3 spans 14 residues.

The CDR3 spells CASTTGGQGYEQYF. The DNA for the CDR3 is TGCGCCAGCACGACAGGGGGCCAAGGTTACGAGCAGTACTTC. J is TRBJ2-7 and V is TRBV5-1, with 10 bases fitting TRBD1. Germline values: CDR1 SGHRS, CDR2 YFSETQ. This CDR3 contains 14 residues. J gave up 4 bases and V 6 bases, and 7 bases lay outside the gene matches.

CDR3 bases: TGTGCCAGCAGCGGGGGCGTTAGTCAAAAAGCTTTCTTT. This encodes CASSGGVSQKAFF. The chain has TRBV4-2 and TRBJ1-1, with D perhaps matching TRBD1 (6 bases). The CDR3 is made up of 13 amino acids. The V end was cut by 5 bases, the J end by 9 bases, with 16 bases between. Germline CDR1 LGHNA, CDR2 YNFKEQ.

The chain couples TRBV29-1 to TRBJ2-1; 8 positions match TRBD2. Per germline, CDR1 SQVTM and CDR2 ANQGSEA. The CDR3 extends over 14 amino acids. V shed 7 bases, J shed 2 bases, and the junction held 7 bases outside the gene matches. Here the CDR3 DNA reads TGCAGCGCCTACGGGGGGGACACCTACAATGAGCAGTTCTTC. This translates into CSAYGGDTYNEQFF.

This chain uses TRBV12-3 or TRBV12-4 with TRBJ2-5, with D possibly TRBD2 on 6 matching bases. The CDR3 sequence is 12 residues long. Trimming removed 7 bases from V and 4 bases from J, with 10 bases in between. The CDR3 loop reads CASTREPETQYF. CDR3 sequence (DNA): TGTGCCAGCACGCGGGAACCAGAGACCCAGTACTTC.

Turning to this clone: This same CDR3 is encoded by further DNA sequences in the sample. The chain links TRBV5-1 to TRBJ1-5, with a tentative D call TRBD1 (6 bases). The CDR3 totals 15 residues. Trimming removed 0 bases at V and 3 bases at J, with 10 bases between. Germline CDR1 SGHRS, CDR2 YFSETQ. In nucleotides, the CDR3 is TGCGCCAGCAGCTTGGATGGGACATCCAATCAGCCCCAGCATTTT. This sequence encodes CASSLDGTSNQPQHF.

The V and J genes are TRBV6-4 and TRBJ1-5; no clear D. V lost 1 base and J lost 6, with 7 bases in between. CDR1 and CDR2 (germline): MRHNA, SNTAGT. The CDR3 runs 13 residues. The CDR3 DNA sequence: TGTGCCAGCAGTGACTTCAGCGGTCAGCCCCAGCATTTT. As protein: CASSDFSGQPQHF.

The rearrangement links TRBV27 to TRBJ1-5; a weak D match, TRBD1 (5 bases). V lost 6 bases to trimming and J lost 6 bases, with 9 bases between them. Germline V gene lookup returns CDR1 MNHEY and CDR2 SMNVEV (reference sequence). The CDR3 sequence is 12 residues long. CDR3 in amino acids: CASRRGGQPQHF. For the CDR3, the DNA is TGTGCCAGCAGGAGGGGAGGTCAGCCCCAGCATTTT.

The gene calls are TRBV6-6 and TRBJ1-1; a weak D match, TRBD1 (6 bases). V gave up 5 bases and J gave up 1 base, with 14 bases separating them. CDR3 length: 15 amino acids. The V gene's germline CDR1 is MNHNY and CDR2 SVGAGI (reference sequence). DNA for the CDR3: TGTGCCAGCAGTACTTCCGGGACAACGAACACTGAAGCTTTCTTT. It codes for CASSTSGTTNTEAFF.

This chain connects TRBV19 to TRBJ1-1, with D possibly TRBD1 on 6 matching bases. V lost 7 bases and J lost 1, with 13 bases in between. The CDR3 is made up of 14 amino acids. From germline, CDR1 is LNHDA and CDR2 SQIVND (reference sequence). The CDR3 region is CASTLPDRNTEAFF. The CDR3 bases are TGTGCCAGTACCCTTCCGGACAGGAACACTGAAGCTTTCTTT.

The count of this clone is one. The V gene is TRBV7-9, the J gene TRBJ1-5; TRBD1 matches 7 bases. V gave up 5 bases and J gave up 2 bases; unmatched junction bases: 6. The CDR3 length is 15 residues. The germline gives CDR1 SEHNR, CDR2 FQNEAQ (reference sequence). CDR3 bases: TGTGCCAGCAGCCCTAAGGGGGCTGGCAATCAGCCCCAGCATTTT. Its protein product is CASSPKGAGNQPQHF.

As to this clone: The junction differs from germline at one of its ends, possibly a read error. The rearrangement uses TRBV6-1 and TRBJ2-3; maybe TRBD1 (6 bases). This CDR3 is built from 14 residues. CDR1 MNHNS and CDR2 SASEGT come from the germline V gene. The DNA for the CDR3 is TGTGCCAGCAGTCAAGCCCCAGGGGAAGATACGCAGTATTTT. This encodes CASSQAPGEDTQYF.

The rearrangement uses TRBV27 and TRBJ2-3; 7 bases fit TRBD1. The V segment lost 8 bases and the J segment 5 bases; nucleotides outside the gene matches: 7. The CDR3 covers 13 residues. CDR1 and CDR2 (germline): MNHEY, SMNVEV (reference sequence). CDR3 region: CASSRQGEDTQYF. DNA for the CDR3: TGTGCCAGCTCTCGACAGGGAGAAGATACGCAGTATTTT.